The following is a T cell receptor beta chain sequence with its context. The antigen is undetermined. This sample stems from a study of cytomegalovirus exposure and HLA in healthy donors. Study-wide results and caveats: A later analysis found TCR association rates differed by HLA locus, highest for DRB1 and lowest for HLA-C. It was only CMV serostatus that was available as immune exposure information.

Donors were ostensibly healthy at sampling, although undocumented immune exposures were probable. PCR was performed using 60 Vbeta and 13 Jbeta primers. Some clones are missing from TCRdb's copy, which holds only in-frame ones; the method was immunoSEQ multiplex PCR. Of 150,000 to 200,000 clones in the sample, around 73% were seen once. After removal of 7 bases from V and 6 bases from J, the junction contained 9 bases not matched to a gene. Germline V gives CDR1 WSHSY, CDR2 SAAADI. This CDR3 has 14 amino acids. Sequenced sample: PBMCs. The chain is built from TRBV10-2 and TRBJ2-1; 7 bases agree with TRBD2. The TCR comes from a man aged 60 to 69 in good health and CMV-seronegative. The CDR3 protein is CASKGLAASNEQFF. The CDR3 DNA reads TGCGCCAGCAAGGGGCTAGCGGCAAGCAATGAGCAGTTCTTC.